This TCR beta chain was found in a study of cytomegalovirus exposure and HLA in healthy donors. Findings and limits, study-wide: Per a prior analysis, the majority of TCR beta V segments were productive roughly 90% or roughly 30% of the time. There were several of the most significant clusters that appeared linked to common viral pathogens in a later analysis.

Participants comprised healthy donors of bone marrow. Both 60 Vbeta primers and 13 Jbeta primers went into the PCR. Profiled with immunoSEQ multiplex PCR; TCRdb holds only in-frame clones, not every one. The top ten clones hold approximately 1.4% of a sample with 210,000 or so clones, approximately 83% of them seen once. Germline CDR1 reads MGHRA; CDR2 reads YSYEKL. V was pared by 0 bases and J by 3 bases, with 12 bases between. The CDR3 sequence is 16 residues long. In regard to this clone: Its matching antigen is unknown.

The chain combines TRBV4-1 with TRBJ2-1; no clear D gene. The sequenced material came from PBMCs. The receptor's source is a girl between 5 and 17 years old in good health and CMV-seronegative. The CDR3 DNA reads TGCGCCAGCAGCCAAGACCCAGCGCAAGTCTACAATGAGCAGTTCTTC. Protein sequence: CASSQDPAQVYNEQFF.